The 31 T cell receptor beta chains below were found in one sample sequenced in a study of identical twins. TCRdb re-called the 5' RACE reads with MiXCR, one entry per CDR3 protein. The table includes under 250,000 distinct CDR3 sequences, around 6.8% detected once. The sample also formed part of further work on yellow fever vaccine responses in identical twins.

The source material was memory (CD45RO+) T cells sorted from blood. These receptor sequences come from a woman under 30 in good health.

The CDR3 sequence: CASSEPSSGANVLTF. CDR3 coding DNA: TGTGCCAGCAGCGAACCTAGCTCTGGGGCCAACGTCCTGACTTTC. The chain couples TRBV7-2 to TRBJ2-6, with D unclear. Germline values: CDR1 SGHTA, CDR2 FQGNSA. V was trimmed by 5 bases and J by 0 bases, leaving 8 bases between them. The CDR3 runs to 15 residues.

The table lists this clonotype with many counts. The chain couples TRBV29-1 to TRBJ2-1, with D unresolved. CDR3 length equals 19 residues. V was trimmed by 1 base and J by 4 bases, leaving 26 bases between them. From germline, CDR1 is SQVTM and CDR2 ANQGSEA. The CDR3 loop reads CSVEGGPVAGRAAYNEQFF. The CDR3 DNA follows: TGCAGCGTTGAAGGTGGGCCGGTTGCTGGTAGGGCGGCATACAATGAGCAGTTCTTC.

The chain is built from TRBV6-4 and TRBJ2-6, with 7 bases identical to TRBD2. With 6 bases clipped from V and 0 bases from J, the junction kept 11 bases outside the gene matches. Germline CDR1 MRHNA, CDR2 SNTAGT. The CDR3 runs 18 residues. This CDR3 is CASSSPGGGPSGANVLTF. In nucleotides, the CDR3 is TGTGCCAGCAGCTCCCCGGGGGGAGGACCCTCTGGGGCCAACGTCCTGACTTTC.

This clonotype was observed a handful of times. The chain employs TRBV7-9 and TRBJ1-1; TRBD1 might be the D (6 bases). V lost 0 bases and J 10 bases, leaving 18 bases between the germline ends. CDR3 length: 15 amino acids. Germline V gene data show CDR1 as SEHNR and CDR2 as FQNEAQ (reference sequence). CDR3 amino acids: CASSLAGGGQSGAFF. CDR3 sequence (DNA): TGTGCCAGCAGCTTAGCGGGGGGCGGACAGTCCGGAGCTTTCTTT.

At least ten counts were recorded for this clonotype. The chain carries TRBV7-9 and TRBJ2-7; TRBD1 matches at 11 bases. Germline V gene sequence: CDR1 SEHNR, CDR2 FQNEAQ (reference sequence). The CDR3 totals 15 residues. V lost 8 bases, J lost 6 bases, and 12 bases stayed unmatched. DNA of the CDR3: TGTGCCAGCGTTTCCTCTAGGACAGGGGGCGGCGAGCAGTACTTC. It specifies CASVSSRTGGGEQYF.

This clonotype came up a few times. The junction shows a germline mismatch at one end, possibly a read error. The chain recombines TRBV7-9 with TRBJ2-5; tentative D call: TRBD1 (7 bases). CDR1 is SEHNR, CDR2 FQNEAQ, per germline (reference sequence). The CDR3 contains 15 residues. In nucleotides, the CDR3 is TGTGCCAGCAGCTTATCGGGGGACAGACAAGACACCCAGTACTTC. This codes for CASSLSGDRQDTQYF.

This clonotype was counted many times. V and J are TRBV11-1 and TRBJ2-7; 13 bases match TRBD2. V lost 3 bases, J lost 4 bases, and 0 bases stayed unmatched. The CDR3 loop spans 14 amino acids. Germline V gives CDR1 SGHAT, CDR2 FQDESV (reference sequence). Here the CDR3 DNA reads TGTGCCAGCAGCTTGGGACTAGCGGGATACGAGCAGTACTTC. It encodes CASSLGLAGYEQYF.

This clonotype was seen many times. The gene calls are TRBV7-2 and TRBJ2-3; D could derive from TRBD1 or TRBD2 (5 bases each). The CDR3 contains 16 residues. V lost 5 bases, J lost 0 bases, and 15 bases lay in between. The germline gives CDR1 SGHTA, CDR2 FQGNSA. CDR3 amino acids: CASSITGTASTDTQYF. Here the CDR3 DNA reads TGTGCCAGCAGCATAACCGGGACGGCTAGCACAGATACGCAGTATTTT.

Note on this clonotype: A read error may produce the germline difference seen at one junction end. This chain links TRBV7-8 with TRBJ2-5; 10 bases line up with TRBD2. Germline loops: CDR1 SGHVS, CDR2 FQNEAQ. This CDR3 comprises 17 residues. CDR3 region: CASSLGGLAGVTETQYF. As DNA, the CDR3 is TGTGCCAGCAGTTTAGGGGGTCTAGCGGGAGTAACAGAGACCCAGTACTTC.

This clonotype was observed at least ten times. The rearrangement uses TRBV20-1 and TRBJ2-7, with 10 bases fitting TRBD1. The CDR3 runs to 14 residues. Germline V gene sequence: CDR1 DFQATT, CDR2 SNEGSKA (reference sequence). V lost 6 bases, J lost 6 bases, and 11 bases stayed unmatched. Here the CDR3 reads CSAERADRGSEQYF. The DNA for the CDR3 is TGCAGTGCGGAACGAGCGGACAGGGGGTCCGAGCAGTACTTC.

Many counts were recorded for this clonotype. The chain joins TRBV20-1 to TRBJ2-7, with TRBD1 as a possible D gene (6 bases). This CDR3 is 14 amino acids long. Per germline, CDR1 DFQATT and CDR2 SNEGSKA (reference sequence). Between the trimmed V and J ends, which lost 4 bases and 6 bases, there was a span of 19 bases. DNA for the CDR3: TGCAGTGCTAAGAAACCCCGGGACATGGGCGAGCAGTACTTC. This translates into CSAKKPRDMGEQYF.

This clonotype occurred a few times. CDR3 in DNA: TGCAGTGCGAGAAAGCGGGGGGGCCTTACAGATACGCAGTATTTT. Protein product: CSARKRGGLTDTQYF. This chain joins TRBV20-1 and TRBJ2-3; 10 nucleotides line up with TRBD2. The ends lost 6 bases at V and 3 bases at J; junction bases unmatched: 9. Per the germline V gene, CDR1 is DFQATT and CDR2 is SNEGSKA (reference sequence). CDR3 length: 15 amino acids.

This clonotype was seen a few times. The chain carries TRBV7-2 and TRBJ1-2; D is uncertain. The V and J ends lost 1 base and 5 bases respectively, with 8 bases between them. The CDR3 spans 13 residues. Germline V gene data show CDR1 as SGHTA and CDR2 as FQGNSA. CDR3 sequence reads: CASSLDAEYGYTF. The CDR3 DNA sequence: TGTGCCAGCAGCTTAGATGCGGAATATGGCTACACCTTC.

In this sample, this clonotype turned up a few times. The CDR3 sequence: CASSALQAGGSYEQYF. CDR3 nucleotide sequence: TGTGCCAGCAGCGCGCTCCAGGCGGGCGGTAGCTACGAGCAGTACTTC. The rearrangement links TRBV5-4 to TRBJ2-7, with D perhaps matching TRBD2 (5 bases). The V and J ends lost 4 bases and 3 bases respectively, with 20 bases between them. CDR3 length equals 16 residues. Germline CDR1 reads SGHNT; CDR2 reads YYREEE (reference sequence).

The chain has TRBV7-2 and TRBJ2-5; no definite D call. In germline, CDR1 is SGHTA, CDR2 FQGNSA. V was trimmed by 3 bases and J by 2 bases, leaving 7 bases between them. This CDR3 has 13 residues. The CDR3 loop reads CASSFAAQETQYF. Here the CDR3 DNA reads TGTGCCAGCAGCTTCGCAGCGCAAGAGACCCAGTACTTC.

This clonotype was observed at least ten times. V usage is TRBV7-8 and J usage is TRBJ1-1; D gene ambiguous. The CDR3 covers 16 residues. The germline V gene has CDR1 SGHVS and CDR2 FQNEAQ. The V gene lost 6 bases and the J gene lost 5 bases, with 22 bases spanning the gap. The CDR3 DNA follows: TGTGCCAGCAGATCCTCCCCCGGGGAGCTGGGGACTGAAGCTTTCTTT. As protein: CASRSSPGELGTEAFF.

This clonotype was recorded at least ten times. The V and J genes are TRBV10-3 and TRBJ2-3; no firm D call. Germline CDR1 ENHRY, CDR2 SYGVKD. Trimming shortened V by 4 bases and J by 0 bases, and 11 bases separated the two germline ends. The CDR3 has 15 amino acids. CDR3 loop: CAISGSQQSTDTQYF. DNA of the CDR3: TGTGCCATCAGTGGATCCCAGCAAAGCACAGATACGCAGTATTTT.

This clonotype was counted at least ten times. The chain is built from TRBV12-3 or TRBV12-4 and TRBJ1-4; 11 bases align to TRBD1. Germline trimming cut 6 bases from V and 8 bases from J; bases unmatched to any gene: 2. The CDR3 is 13 amino acids. Here the CDR3 DNA reads TGTGCCAGCAGGGGACAGGGGGTCGAAAAACTGTTTTTT. Translation: CASRGQGVEKLFF.

This clonotype appeared a few times. The chain couples TRBV5-6 to TRBJ2-7; TRBD1 matches 7 bases. The J segment lost 6 bases and the V segment lost 4 bases, leaving 10 bases of the junction unmatched. The CDR3 has 14 amino acids. The V gene's germline CDR1 is SGHDT and CDR2 YYEEEE. This chain's CDR3 is CASSIFDRVVEQYF. The CDR3 region has the DNA TGTGCCAGCAGCATTTTCGACAGGGTAGTCGAGCAGTACTTC.

In this sample, this clonotype turned up a few times. The chain couples TRBV3-1 to TRBJ2-1; 10 bases agree with TRBD2. Trimming removed 1 base from V and 10 bases from J; junction bases left unmatched: 7. Germline CDR1 reads LGHDT; CDR2 reads YNNKEL (reference sequence). The CDR3 runs to 15 residues. The CDR3 sequence is CASSQGTSGPREQFF. The CDR3, as DNA: TGTGCCAGCAGCCAAGGGACTAGCGGCCCTCGAGAGCAGTTCTTC.

This clonotype was picked up a small number of times. The chain carries TRBV27 and TRBJ1-6; the D gene is possibly TRBD1 (6 bases). V shed 2 bases and J shed 5 bases, with 10 bases lying between them. This CDR3 has 15 residues. Germline loops: CDR1 MNHEY, CDR2 SMNVEV (reference sequence). The CDR3 DNA reads TGTGCCAGCAGTTTAAGAGAGGGGGATAATTCACCCCTCCACTTT. This translates into CASSLREGDNSPLHF.

The chain couples TRBV11-2 to TRBJ2-7; 7 positions match TRBD1. CDR3 length: 15 residues. Trimming cost V 5 bases and J 2 bases; bases outside gene matches: 9. From germline, CDR1 is SGHAT and CDR2 FQNNGV. CDR3 sequence reads: CASSPRRDRTYEQYF. The CDR3 DNA reads as TGTGCCAGCAGCCCGCGCAGGGACAGAACCTACGAGCAGTACTTC.

This clonotype was seen many times. The chain recombines TRBV4-3 with TRBJ2-2, with D unclear. CDR1 LGHNA and CDR2 YSLEER come from the germline V gene. This CDR3 region has 13 residues. The ends were cut back, 0 bases at V and 6 bases at J, with 5 bases in the middle. As DNA, the CDR3 is TGCGCCAGCAGCCAAGAGGGGTCCGGGGAGCTGTTTTTT. It translates to CASSQEGSGELFF.

V gene TRBV25-1 combines with J gene TRBJ2-7; TRBD1 is a possible D gene (7 bases). This CDR3 has 16 amino acids. V gave up 0 bases and J gave up 0 bases, with 12 bases separating them. Germline CDR1 and CDR2: MGHDK and SYGVNS. The DNA for the CDR3 is TGTGCCAGCAGTGAATATGGCGGGACAGACTCCTACGAGCAGTACTTC. Translated, it gives CASSEYGGTDSYEQYF.

This clonotype was counted only a few times. CDR3 loop: CAISEAGTKNIQYF. The CDR3 region has the DNA TGTGCCATCAGTGAAGCGGGTACCAAAAACATTCAGTACTTC. V gene TRBV10-3 combines with J gene TRBJ2-4, with a weak D call TRBD2 (6 bases). CDR3 length: 14 amino acids. Trimming stripped 3 bases from V and 2 bases from J, with 8 bases between. Germline CDR1 ENHRY, CDR2 SYGVKD.

This clonotype turned up a few times. The chain couples TRBV21-1 to TRBJ2-6; TRBD1, the table's D call, was not compared with the DNA. TRBV21-1 is designated a pseudogene. The CDR3 consists of 22 residues. CDR3 sequence: CASSGSTGTYFFASVGANVLTF. CDR3 sequence (DNA): TGTGCCAGCAGCGGTTCGACAGGGACCTACTTCTTCGCTTCGGTCGGGGCCAACGTCCTGACTTTC.

The rearrangement uses TRBV6-5 and TRBJ1-6, with a tentative D call TRBD1 (6 bases). This CDR3 has 12 amino acids. CDR1 MNHEY and CDR2 SVGAGI come from the germline V gene. The V gene lost 6 bases and the J gene lost 10 bases, with 10 bases spanning the gap. The CDR3 region is CASRQGVSPLHF. CDR3 DNA sequence: TGTGCCAGCAGACAGGGTGTATCACCCCTCCACTTT.

This clonotype has at least ten counts. The V and J genes are TRBV10-3 and TRBJ2-3, with TRBD2 identical over 9 bases. Losses at the gene ends were 0 bases for V and 6 bases for J; bases not matched to a gene: 10. The CDR3 covers 17 residues. The V gene's germline CDR1 is ENHRY and CDR2 SYGVKD. This CDR3 reads CAISESGAGGPSDTQYF. The DNA of the CDR3 is TGTGCCATCAGTGAGTCGGGGGCGGGAGGGCCTTCGGATACGCAGTATTTT.

This clonotype was recorded at least ten times. The chain has TRBV3-1 and TRBJ2-5; TRBD2 matches 14 bases. The germline gives CDR1 LGHDT, CDR2 YNNKEL (reference sequence). This CDR3 spans 16 amino acids. Unmatched junction bases numbered 1, after V lost 3 bases and J lost 1 base. CDR3 nucleotides: TGTGCCAGCAGCCAGGGGACTAGCGGGGGCCAAGAGACCCAGTACTTC. Residues: CASSQGTSGGQETQYF.

The sample holds many counts of this clonotype. The chain is built from TRBV15 and TRBJ1-6; D gene uncertain. This CDR3 spans 18 amino acids. V lost 0 bases, J lost 0 bases, and 12 bases lay in between. The germline V gene encodes CDR1 LNHNV and CDR2 YYDKDF (reference sequence). CDR3 residues: CATSRDDSISSYNSPLHF. The CDR3 DNA sequence: TGTGCCACCAGCAGAGATGACTCCATCAGCTCCTATAATTCACCCCTCCACTTT.

This clonotype was found many times. V and J are TRBV5-1 and TRBJ2-5, with no clear D. The V and J ends lost 0 bases and 7 bases respectively, with 10 bases between them. This CDR3 contains 13 residues. Looked up from germline, CDR1 is SGHRS and CDR2 is YFSETQ. This CDR3 reads CASSLGLMRTQYF. DNA for the CDR3: TGCGCCAGCAGCTTGGGCTTAATGCGGACCCAGTACTTC.